This TCR beta chain was sequenced during a study of molecular identifiers for immune sequencing clone quantification. Study results and limitations: Shared barcodes on identical TCR molecules could underestimate the sizes of highly expanded clones.

With regard to this clonotype: Its antigen is not identified. At one of its ends the junction is not consistent with the germline gene, which may arise from a read error.

One entry per CDR3 protein results from TCRdb running MiXCR on the PCR reads. Among approximately 590,000 distinct CDR3 sequences, approximately 24% were seen once, and the ten largest hold 0.78%. CDR1 and CDR2 from the germline V gene are SQVTM and ANQGSEA. CDR3 length: 12 residues. The source material was naive CD8+ T cells from blood, with Jurkat cell RNA spiked in. Stated subset: FACS-sorted CD8+CD4-CCR7+CD45RA+ naive T cells. The sequence was collected from a human donor in good health. Some libraries in this study had Jurkat cell RNA spiked in. The chain combines TRBV29-1 with TRBJ2-5, with no clear D. CDR3 loop: CSVSDVQESQYF. The CDR3 coding sequence is TGCAGCGTCAGCGACGTGCAAGAGAGCCAGTACTTC.